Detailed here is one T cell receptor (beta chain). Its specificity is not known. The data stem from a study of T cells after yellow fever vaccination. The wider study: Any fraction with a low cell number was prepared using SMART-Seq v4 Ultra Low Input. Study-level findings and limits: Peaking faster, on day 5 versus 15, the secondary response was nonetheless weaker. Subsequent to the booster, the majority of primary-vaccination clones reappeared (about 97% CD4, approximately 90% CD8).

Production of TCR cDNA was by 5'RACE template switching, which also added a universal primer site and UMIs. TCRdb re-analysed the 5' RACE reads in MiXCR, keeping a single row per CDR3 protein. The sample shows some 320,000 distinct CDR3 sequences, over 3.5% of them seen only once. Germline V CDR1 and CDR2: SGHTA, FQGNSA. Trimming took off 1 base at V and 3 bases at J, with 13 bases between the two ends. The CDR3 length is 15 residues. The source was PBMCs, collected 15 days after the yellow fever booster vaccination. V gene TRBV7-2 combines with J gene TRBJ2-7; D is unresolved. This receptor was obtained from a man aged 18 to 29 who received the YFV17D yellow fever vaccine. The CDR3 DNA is TGTGCCAGCAGCTTAGGGCAGTCCCGCGGCTACGAGCAGTACTTC. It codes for CASSLGQSRGYEQYF. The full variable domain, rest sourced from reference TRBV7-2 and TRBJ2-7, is GAGVSQSPSNKVTEKGKDVELRCDPISGHTALYWYRQSLGQGLEFLIYFQGNSAPDKSGLPSDRFSAERTGGSVSTLTIQRTQQEDSAVYLCASSLGQSRGYEQYFGPGTRLTVT.